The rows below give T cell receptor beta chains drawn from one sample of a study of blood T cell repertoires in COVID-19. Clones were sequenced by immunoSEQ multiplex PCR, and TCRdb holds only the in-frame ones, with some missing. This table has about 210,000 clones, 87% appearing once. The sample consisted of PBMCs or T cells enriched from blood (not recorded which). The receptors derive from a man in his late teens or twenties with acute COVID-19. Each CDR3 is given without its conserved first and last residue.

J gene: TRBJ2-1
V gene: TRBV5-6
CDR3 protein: ASSLRDNHNEQF

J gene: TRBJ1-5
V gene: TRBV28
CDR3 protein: ASGQGGQPQH

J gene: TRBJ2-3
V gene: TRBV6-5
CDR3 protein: ASCRDRVTDTQY

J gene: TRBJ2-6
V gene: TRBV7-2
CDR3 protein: ASSLFVSGANVLT

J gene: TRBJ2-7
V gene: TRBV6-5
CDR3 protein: ASRRERGAYEQY

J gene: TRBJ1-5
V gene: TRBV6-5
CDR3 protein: ASSYKNQPQH

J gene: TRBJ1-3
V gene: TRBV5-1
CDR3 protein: ASSLAVGYSGNTIY

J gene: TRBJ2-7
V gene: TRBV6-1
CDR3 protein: ASSESGPYEQY

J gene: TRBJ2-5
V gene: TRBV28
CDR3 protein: ASSFRDRAYQETQY

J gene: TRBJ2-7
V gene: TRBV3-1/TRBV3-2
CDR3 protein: ASSQTGYSYEQY

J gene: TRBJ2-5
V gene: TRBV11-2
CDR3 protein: ASSPLAGGPGGTQY

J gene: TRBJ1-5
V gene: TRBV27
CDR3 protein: ASSLFGRGPISNQPQH

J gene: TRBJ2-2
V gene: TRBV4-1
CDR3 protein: ASTRLGTTGELF

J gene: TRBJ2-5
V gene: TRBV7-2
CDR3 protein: ASSLGGRETQY

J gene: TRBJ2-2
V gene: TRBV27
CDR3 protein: ASSVTGMHTGELF

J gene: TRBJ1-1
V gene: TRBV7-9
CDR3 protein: ATGEVNTEAF

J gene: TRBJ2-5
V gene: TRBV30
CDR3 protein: AWSGERSRAIQETQY